This entry concerns a single T cell receptor beta chain. The antigen is unknown. This record comes from a study of cytomegalovirus exposure and HLA in healthy donors. There are 13 residues in the CDR3. The germline V gene encodes CDR1 SEHNR and CDR2 FQNEAQ (reference sequence). V shed 7 bases, J shed 5 bases, and the junction held 7 bases outside the gene matches. Findings of the study overall: Across all donors, roughly uniform sequencing depth was an assumption of the presence/absence analyses. One variant, a missense change in DCLRE1C, was linked in a later analysis to TCR beta V- and J-gene trimming. Using the classifier, cytomegalovirus status was reportedly diagnosed with high specificity and sensitivity.

Primers: 60 Vbeta forward and 13 Jbeta reverse. Some clones are missing from TCRdb's copy, which holds only in-frame ones; the method was immunoSEQ multiplex PCR. The sample shows about 150,000 clones, more than 60% of them seen only once. The chain recombines TRBV7-9 with TRBJ2-7, with TRBD1 identical over 8 bases. This receptor was taken from a man aged 40-50 years in good health and CMV-seropositive. The specimen sequenced was PBMCs. CDR3 nucleotides: TGTGCCAGCACCGCGGACAGGGCCGACGAGCAGTACTTC. Translation: CASTADRADEQYF.